Following are 22 T cell receptor beta chains from one sample sequenced in a study of T cells in women clearing cervical HPV infection (dated by TCRdb to 2017 to 2018). Receptor amplification or capture employed the immunoSEQ multiplex PCR assay. This immuneACCESS table, as held by TCRdb, lists in-frame sequences with V and J called but not all clones. Of the missing ones, under half trace to an unresolved V gene in checked studies; the others have no known cause. The sample table records about 23,000 clones. Together, the top ten hold about 2.5% of the sample. Material for sequencing was blood buffy coat. The source is a woman between 18 and 69 years old with a cervical HPV16 infection that either progressed to CIN3+ or cleared (not recorded which).

With regard to this clone: The read ends 3 residues early relative to the CDR3; the germline J gene fills the gap. V usage is TRBV19 and J usage is TRBJ2-3, with 9 bases aligning to TRBD1. Germline-derived CDR1 and CDR2 are LNHDA and SQIVND (reference sequence). The CDR3 extends over 13 amino acids. The CDR3 is CASTAGQGTPQYF. CDR3 DNA, as far as it was read: TGTGCCAGTACCGCGGGACAGGGAACGCCG.

With regard to this clone: The sequenced fragment ends 3 residues before the CDR3 boundary, so the rest is inferred from the germline J gene. V usage is TRBV19 and J usage is TRBJ1-6, with TRBD1 as a possible D gene (6 bases). V dropped 5 bases and J dropped 9 bases, with 17 bases sitting between them. CDR1 is LNHDA and CDR2 is SQIVND in the germline V gene (reference sequence). The CDR3 is made up of 15 amino acids. Partial CDR3 DNA: TGTGCCAGTAGTTCGGCGGCACAGGGCGGTTCACCC. Its protein product is CASSSAAQGGSP. The full CDR3 is CASSSAAQGGSPLHF.

In regard to this clone: The CDR3 goes on 3 residues after the read ends, and that part is filled in from the germline J gene. This sequence joins TRBV2 and TRBJ1-4; no clear D. This CDR3 contains 12 residues. The germline V gene has CDR1 SNHLY and CDR2 FYNNEI. Between the trimmed V and J ends, which lost 4 bases and 8 bases, there was a span of 8 bases. CDR3 DNA, as far as it was read: TGTGCCAGCAGTGTCGCCGGGGAAAAA. Amino acid sequence: CASSVAGEK. The whole CDR3 protein reads CASSVAGEKLFF.

Note on this clone: The read terminates 3 residues before the CDR3 end, so the remaining end is supplied by the germline J gene. The rearrangement uses TRBV2 and TRBJ1-2, with a weak D call TRBD1 (5 bases). CDR3 length: 15 residues. Germline CDR1 SNHLY, CDR2 FYNNEI. The sequenced part of the CDR3 DNA is TGTGCCAGCAGTGAAGAGCGAGGGGCTGGAGATACG. Its translation: CASSEERGAGDT. The CDR3 as a whole reads CASSEERGAGDTYTF.

A note on this clone: The DNA ends 3 residues before the CDR3 does, and the rest of the CDR3 is filled in from the germline J gene. This chain uses TRBV5-1 with TRBJ2-5; D possibly corresponds to TRBD1 (5 bases). Germline CDR1 SGHRS, CDR2 YFSETQ. Trimming left V 3 bases short and J 2 bases short, with 14 bases between. The CDR3 is made up of 15 amino acids. CDR3 in amino acids: CASSSLAPGQETQYF. The part of the CDR3 DNA that was read is TGCGCCAGCAGCTCCCTCGCGCCAGGGCAAGAGACC.

About this clone: The CDR3 goes on 3 residues after the read ends, and that part is filled in from the germline J gene. This rearrangement joins TRBV12-3 or TRBV12-4 to TRBJ1-4, with D possibly matching TRBD1 (5 bases). The CDR3 contains 15 residues. Trimming took off 2 bases at V and 3 bases at J, with 10 bases between the two ends. The CDR3 DNA, read in part, is TGTGCCAGCAGTTTAAGGAGGGGAGCTAATGAAAAA. It codes for CASSLRRGANEK. The complete CDR3 protein is CASSLRRGANEKLFF.

For this clone: The CDR3 end lies 3 residues beyond the end of the read and is filled in from the germline J gene. The chain links TRBV7-9 to TRBJ2-5; 7 bases fit TRBD2. The CDR3 is made up of 15 amino acids. Trimming removed 4 bases from V and 2 bases from J; junction bases left unmatched: 7. Germline V gene lookup returns CDR1 SEHNR and CDR2 FQNEAQ (reference sequence). The CDR3 protein is CASSSTGTIQETQYF. The sequenced CDR3 bases are TGTGCCAGCAGCTCCACCGGGACTATTCAAGAGACC.

Notes on this clone: The read finishes 3 residues shy of the CDR3 end, and the germline J gene is used to complete it. The genes are TRBV5-4 and TRBJ1-2, with 7 bases lining up with TRBD1. Germline loops: CDR1 SGHNT, CDR2 YYREEE (reference sequence). The CDR3 is made up of 14 amino acids. CDR3 DNA (partial): TGTGCCAGCAGCTTGCTTTCCAGGGGGAAGGGC. This gives the protein CASSLLSRGKG. The CDR3 in full is CASSLLSRGKGYTF.

As to this clone: The CDR3 end lies 3 residues beyond the end of the read and is filled in from the germline J gene. The rearrangement links TRBV6-1 to TRBJ2-2; 7 bases align to TRBD2. This CDR3 has 15 residues. CDR1 is MNHNS, CDR2 SASEGT, per germline. J lost 4 bases, V lost 2 bases, and 4 bases had no gene match. CDR3 residues: CASSETSEGTGELFF. CDR3 DNA, as far as it was read: TGTGCCAGCAGTGAAACTAGCGAGGGCACCGGGGAG.

A remark on this clone: From the germline J gene comes the end of the CDR3, since the read stops 3 residues before it. The chain links TRBV5-1 to TRBJ1-3; TRBD1 agrees at 9 bases. CDR3 length: 13 residues. Germline V gene lookup returns CDR1 SGHRS and CDR2 YFSETQ. The junction had 0 bases not matched to a gene; V was cut back by 4 bases and J by 4 bases. The CDR3 sequence is CASSGTGGNTIYF. The CDR3 DNA, read in part, is TGCGCCAGCAGCGGGACAGGGGGAAACACC.

Comments on this clone: The read terminates 3 residues before the CDR3 end, so the remaining end is supplied by the germline J gene. The chain uses TRBV5-6 and TRBJ2-2, with 9 bases identical to TRBD2. With V trimmed by 4 bases and J by 5 bases, 6 bases remained unmatched. Germline lookup yields CDR1 SGHDT and CDR2 YYEEEE. The CDR3 covers 15 residues. The DNA read from the CDR3 is TGTGCCAGCAGCGTAGCGGGAGAGATTACCGGGGAG. Its translation is CASSVAGEITGE. The entire CDR3 protein reads CASSVAGEITGELFF.

Points on this clone: The read finishes 3 residues shy of the CDR3 end, and the germline J gene is used to complete it. The chain is built from TRBV7-2 and TRBJ2-3; unclear D gene. This CDR3 is 14 amino acids long. Trimming took off 4 bases at V and 4 bases at J, with 12 bases between the two ends. CDR1 and CDR2 from the germline V gene are SGHTA and FQGNSA. Here the CDR3 reads CASSSHMAADTQYF. The CDR3 bases that were read are TGTGCCAGCAGCTCCCACATGGCGGCAGATACG.

A note on this clone: Relative to the germline gene, one junction end is altered; a read error may explain this. The read ends 3 residues shy of where the CDR3 ends; the end is completed using the germline J gene. Other nucleotide sequences from this sample produce the same CDR3. This chain joins TRBV20-1 and TRBJ1-2; D might be TRBD1 (6 bases). CDR1 and CDR2 (germline): DFQATT, SNEGSKA (reference sequence). The CDR3 is made up of 14 amino acids. The DNA read from the CDR3 is TGCAGTGCCCTACGACGGGACACGAACTATGGT. Translated, it gives CSALRRDTNYG. The complete CDR3 protein is CSALRRDTNYGYTF.

A remark on this clone: The read falls 3 residues short of the CDR3 end, and the missing part is taken from the germline J gene. The chain employs TRBV7-9 and TRBJ1-1; the match to TRBD1 covers 8 bases. Germline CDR1 and CDR2: SEHNR and FQNEAQ (reference sequence). After removal of 7 bases from V and 1 base from J, the junction contained 5 bases not matched to a gene. The CDR3 totals 14 residues. CDR3 DNA, as far as it was read: TGTGCCAGCACCAGACAGGGGAGGAACACTGAA. Residues: CASTRQGRNTE. The entire CDR3 is CASTRQGRNTEAFF.

On this clone itself: The read finishes 3 residues shy of the CDR3 end, and the germline J gene is used to complete it. The chain is built from TRBV7-9 and TRBJ1-2; D not resolved. The germline V gene has CDR1 SEHNR and CDR2 FQNEAQ (reference sequence). The CDR3 runs 14 residues. CDR3: CASSAGYGDYDYTF. The CDR3 bases that were read are TGTGCCAGCAGCGCGGGGTACGGTGACTACGAC.

For this clone: The read is 3 residues too short to cover the CDR3 end, so that end is filled in from the germline J gene. This chain joins TRBV30 and TRBJ1-2; perhaps TRBD1 as D (5 bases). The CDR3 covers 14 residues. Germline V gene lookup returns CDR1 GTSNPN and CDR2 SVGIG (reference sequence). CDR3 amino acids: CAWSEGLAGDTYTF. Incomplete CDR3 DNA: TGTGCCTGGAGTGAGGGACTAGCGGGAGATACC.

Details on this clone: The CDR3 end is not reached by the read, which stops 3 residues before it; the germline J gene fills it in. The chain is built from TRBV30 and TRBJ2-5, with 9 nucleotides matching TRBD2. The CDR3 has 16 residues. Germline V lookup: CDR1 GTSNPN, CDR2 SVGIG (reference sequence). V lost 1 base to trimming and J lost 1 base; unmatched junction nucleotides: 7. The covered CDR3 bases are TGTGCCTGGAGTGCCGGGCTAGCGGGACGCCAAGAGACC. Encoded protein: CAWSAGLAGRQET. The whole CDR3 sequence is CAWSAGLAGRQETQYF.

Turning to this clone: With the read ending 3 residues before the CDR3 end, the germline J gene is used to fill in that end. The chain couples TRBV5-6 to TRBJ2-1; weak D call: TRBD2 (5 bases). Trimming left V 2 bases short and J 8 bases short, with 8 bases between. The CDR3 runs 12 residues. CDR1 is SGHDT and CDR2 is YYEEEE in the germline V gene. Partial CDR3 DNA: TGTGCCAGCAGCTTCTACGGGGATGAG. This codes for CASSFYGDE. The CDR3 in full is CASSFYGDEQFF.

Comment on this clone: The read halts 3 residues ahead of the CDR3 end, with the missing end drawn from the germline J gene. The gene calls are TRBV7-9 and TRBJ2-2, with 8 bases identical to TRBD1. The CDR3 has 14 residues. In germline, CDR1 is SEHNR, CDR2 FQNEAQ (reference sequence). This CDR3 is CASSDRDRNEKLFF. The CDR3 bases that were read are TGTGCCAGCAGCGACCGGGACAGGAATGAAAAG.

With regard to this clone: The CDR3 goes on 3 residues after the read ends, and that part is filled in from the germline J gene. The chain employs TRBV12-3 or TRBV12-4 and TRBJ2-7, with D hard to call. Trimming shortened V by 8 bases and J by 4 bases, and 15 bases separated the two germline ends. This CDR3 has 13 amino acids. The CDR3 spells CASQRHDDYEQYF. The DNA read from the CDR3 is TGTGCCAGCCAGCGCCACGACGATTACGAG.

With respect to this clone: The CDR3 end lies 3 residues beyond the end of the read and is filled in from the germline J gene. The chain combines TRBV12-5 with TRBJ2-3, with 8 bases that match TRBD2. Losses at the gene ends were 6 bases for V and 3 bases for J; bases not matched to a gene: 2. The CDR3 extends over 13 amino acids. From germline, CDR1 is LGHNT and CDR2 FRNRAP. CDR3 DNA (partial): TGTGCTAGTGGGGTAGCGGGGACAGATACG. It translates to CASGVAGTDT. The full CDR3 sequence reads CASGVAGTDTQYF.

In regard to this clone: The read halts 3 residues ahead of the CDR3 end, with the missing end drawn from the germline J gene. V is TRBV7-9 and J is TRBJ1-2; D might be TRBD1 (6 bases). The CDR3 covers 15 residues. The V gene's germline CDR1 is SEHNR and CDR2 FQNEAQ (reference sequence). The CDR3 sequence: CASSLVGQILYDYTF. The covered CDR3 bases are TGTGCCAGCAGCTTAGTCGGACAGATACTTTACGAC. Using reference TRBV7-9 and TRBJ1-2 for the parts outside the CDR3, the full variable domain is DTGVSQNPRHKITKRGQNVTFRCDPISEHNRLYWYRQTLGQGPEFLTYFQNEAQLEKSRLLSDRFSAERPKGSFSTLEIQRTEQGDSAMYLCASSLVGQILYDYTFGSGTRLTVV.